One and the same sample provided the 17 T cell receptor beta chains below, sequenced in a study of T-cell reconstitution after alpha-beta-depleted transplantation in children. Unique molecular identifiers were used to barcode this TCRbeta library. TCRdb ran MiXCR on the PCR reads and lists one entry per CDR3 protein. This table holds 700,000 or so distinct CDR3 sequences, over 10% found once. The source was PBMCs, collected before TCRalphabeta/CD19-depleted stem cell transplant. These TCRs come from a girl aged 2-10 years with congenital amegakaryocytic thrombocytopenia, due to receive a stem cell transplant.

This clonotype was counted many times. The V call is TRBV28, the J call TRBJ2-1; either TRBD1 or TRBD2 may fit D (6 bases each). The V end lost 3 bases, the J end lost 4 bases, and 13 bases lay between the germline ends. The V gene's germline CDR1 is MDHEN and CDR2 SYDVKM. The CDR3 consists of 15 residues. This CDR3 is CASSFSGAKYNEQFF. Here the CDR3 DNA reads TGTGCCAGCAGTTTTTCGGGGGCGAAGTACAATGAGCAGTTCTTC.

This sequence joins TRBV5-1 and TRBJ2-1, with 9 positions matching TRBD2. With V trimmed by 4 bases and J by 3 bases, 8 bases remained unmatched. The CDR3 contains 16 residues. CDR1 and CDR2 (germline): SGHRS, YFSETQ. DNA for the CDR3: TGCGCCAGCAGCGCGGAGGGCGGGAGGGGCTACAATGAGCAGTTCTTC. Amino acids: CASSAEGGRGYNEQFF.

The CDR3 loop reads CASGASYDRQQYF. The CDR3 region has the DNA TGTGCCAGCGGGGCTTCCTACGACCGCCAGCAGTACTTC. The chain combines TRBV6-1 with TRBJ2-7, with a weak D call TRBD1 (5 bases). Trimming took off 8 bases at V and 8 bases at J, with 19 bases between the two ends. Germline V gives CDR1 MNHNS, CDR2 SASEGT. This CDR3 has 13 residues.

This rearrangement joins TRBV15 to TRBJ2-2; possible D gene TRBD1, 5 bases. Germline CDR1 LNHNV, CDR2 YYDKDF (reference sequence). The CDR3 spans 16 residues. The V end was cut by 1 base, the J end by 4 bases, with 13 bases between. The CDR3 region has the DNA TGTGCCACCAGCAGAGCGCAGGGTATCGGCACCGGGGAGCTGTTTTTT. Encoded protein: CATSRAQGIGTGELFF. The full variable domain, with the rest looked up from reference TRBV15 and TRBJ2-2, is DAMVIQNPRYQVTQFGKPVTLSCSQTLNHNVMYWYQQKSSQAPKLLFHYYDKDFNNEADTPDNFQSRRPNTSFCFLDIRSPGLGDTAMYLCATSRAQGIGTGELFFGEGSRLTVL.

The chain carries TRBV4-1 and TRBJ2-7, with D perhaps being TRBD1 or TRBD2 (5 bases each). Trimming left V 4 bases short and J 5 bases short, with 15 bases between. The V gene's germline CDR1 is MGHRA and CDR2 YSYEKL. The CDR3 covers 14 residues. The CDR3 reads CASSRGGHIDEQYF. Here the CDR3 DNA reads TGCGCCAGCAGCCGAGGAGGACACATCGACGAGCAGTACTTC.

This clonotype has a count of ten or more. This chain joins TRBV5-1 and TRBJ1-1, with no clear D. The CDR3 is made up of 15 amino acids. Germline V gene data show CDR1 as SGHRS and CDR2 as YFSETQ. V was shortened by 0 bases and J by 3 bases, with 12 bases between the two germline ends. The CDR3: CASSLVGIPDTEAFF. The CDR3 DNA reads as TGCGCCAGCAGCTTGGTGGGAATTCCGGACACTGAAGCTTTCTTT.

This clonotype was seen repeatedly, ten times or more. The V call is TRBV12-3 or TRBV12-4, the J call TRBJ2-7, with D unclear. V lost 5 bases to trimming and J lost 3 bases, with 11 bases between them. This CDR3 has 13 residues. The CDR3: CASSPRPYYEQYF. The CDR3 DNA follows: TGTGCCAGCAGTCCCCGCCCATACTACGAGCAGTACTTC.

V gene TRBV6-1 combines with J gene TRBJ2-7, with 11 bases lining up with TRBD1. The CDR3 extends over 15 amino acids. CDR1 is MNHNS and CDR2 is SASEGT in the germline V gene. V shed 5 bases and J 4 bases; nucleotides not matched to a gene: 7. The CDR3 sequence: CASSPGQGAWYEQYF. The CDR3 bases are TGTGCCAGCAGTCCCGGACAGGGGGCTTGGTACGAGCAGTACTTC.

This sequence joins TRBV3-1 and TRBJ2-3, with D unresolved. V was trimmed by 0 bases and J by 5 bases, leaving 12 bases between them. CDR1 and CDR2 from the germline V gene are LGHDT and YNNKEL (reference sequence). The CDR3 runs to 15 residues. CDR3 nucleotide sequence: TGTGCCAGCAGCCAAGAGGGTGCGCAAGGAGATACGCAGTATTTT. Residues: CASSQEGAQGDTQYF.

This clonotype was seen a handful of times. The gene calls are TRBV30 and TRBJ2-5; unclear D gene. The CDR3 loop spans 12 amino acids. Germline V gene lookup returns CDR1 GTSNPN and CDR2 SVGIG (reference sequence). The V end lost 4 bases, the J end lost 4 bases, and 10 bases lay between the germline ends. CDR3 region: CAWTPNTETQYF. CDR3 coding DNA: TGTGCCTGGACTCCTAACACAGAGACCCAGTACTTC. The full variable domain, rest sourced from reference TRBV30 and TRBJ2-5, is SQTIHQWPATLVQPVGSPLSLECTVEGTSNPNLYWYRQAAGRGLQLLFYSVGIGQISSEVPQNLSASRPQDRQFILSSKKLLLSDSGFYLCAWTPNTETQYFGPGTRLLVL.

This clonotype was counted only a few times. This chain uses TRBV5-5 with TRBJ2-2; 9 bases match TRBD1. Germline V CDR1 and CDR2: SGHKS, YYEKEE (reference sequence). This CDR3 comprises 16 residues. J was trimmed by 3 bases and V by 2 bases; bases with no gene match: 5. The CDR3 reads CASSFRTGADTGELFF. The CDR3 bases are TGTGCCAGCAGCTTCCGGACAGGGGCTGACACCGGGGAGCTGTTTTTT.

This rearrangement joins TRBV14 to TRBJ2-3, with 7 bases that match TRBD1. In germline, CDR1 is SGHDN, CDR2 FVKESK. This CDR3 spans 16 amino acids. J was trimmed by 2 bases and V by 2 bases; bases with no gene match: 7. CDR3 residues: CASSQLPGQLTDTQYF. CDR3 bases: TGTGCCAGCAGCCAATTGCCGGGACAGCTCACAGATACGCAGTATTTT.

This clonotype was seen a handful of times. The genes are TRBV12-3 or TRBV12-4 and TRBJ2-5; TRBD1 agrees at 9 bases. The CDR3 length is 15 residues. The J segment lost 5 bases and the V segment lost 6 bases, leaving 10 bases of the junction unmatched. Written as DNA, the CDR3 is TGTGCCAGCAGCCCTACCCACAGGGGGCACGAGACCCAGTACTTC. Translated, it gives CASSPTHRGHETQYF.

This clonotype was recorded at least ten times. The rearrangement links TRBV12-3 or TRBV12-4 to TRBJ1-4; D unresolved. V was clipped by 6 bases and J by 6 bases, with 14 bases between them. This CDR3 spans 14 amino acids. CDR3 sequence reads: CASRTRESDEKLFF. CDR3 nucleotides: TGTGCCAGCAGGACGAGGGAGTCGGATGAAAAACTGTTTTTT.

The V call is TRBV7-9, the J call TRBJ1-1; D not resolved. The CDR3 contains 16 residues. The germline V gene has CDR1 SEHNR and CDR2 FQNEAQ (reference sequence). V lost 2 bases and J 0 bases, leaving 13 bases between the germline ends. The CDR3 DNA is TGTGCCAGCAGCTTATTGGCTGAATATTTGAACACTGAAGCTTTCTTT. This codes for CASSLLAEYLNTEAFF.

This clonotype has a handful of counts. This chain joins TRBV5-1 and TRBJ2-2; 9 nucleotides agree with TRBD1. With V trimmed by 2 bases and J by 3 bases, 8 bases remained unmatched. Germline V CDR1 and CDR2: SGHRS, YFSETQ. This CDR3 is built from 17 residues. The CDR3 DNA is TGCGCCAGCAGCTTTCACGGACAGGGGACTTACACCGGGGAGCTGTTTTTT. Amino acid sequence: CASSFHGQGTYTGELFF.

This clonotype was detected ten times or more. The chain joins TRBV12-3 or TRBV12-4 to TRBJ1-2; no clear D gene. V was trimmed by 5 bases and J by 7 bases, leaving 8 bases between them. This CDR3 is built from 11 residues. The CDR3 sequence is CASSPAVGYTF. The DNA for the CDR3 is TGTGCCAGCAGTCCGGCGGTTGGCTACACCTTC.